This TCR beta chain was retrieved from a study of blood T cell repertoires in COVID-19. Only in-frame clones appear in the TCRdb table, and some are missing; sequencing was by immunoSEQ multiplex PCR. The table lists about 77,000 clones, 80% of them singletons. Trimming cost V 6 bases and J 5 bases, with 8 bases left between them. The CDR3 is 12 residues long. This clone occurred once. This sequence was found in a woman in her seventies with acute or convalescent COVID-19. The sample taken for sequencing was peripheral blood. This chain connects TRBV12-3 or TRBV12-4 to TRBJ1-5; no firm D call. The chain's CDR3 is CASSLLDQPQHF. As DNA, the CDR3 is TGTGCCAGCAGCCTTCTCGATCAGCCCCAGCATTTT.